A selection of T cell receptor beta chains follows, all from one sample in a study of blood T cell repertoires in COVID-19. Profiled with immunoSEQ multiplex PCR; TCRdb holds only in-frame clones, not every one. The table lists approximately 99,000 clones, roughly 84% of them singletons. The sequencing input was peripheral blood. These receptors originate from a woman aged 60 to 75 in a cohort sampled during active or convalescent COVID-19. Both conserved end residues are part of each CDR3. A D gene is named only where the DNA matches it firmly. For some rows the clone size is stated as once, few or many, or as a class when expanded; others skip it.

V: TRBV5-1; size: NA; J: TRBJ1-3; D: NA; DNA: TGCGCCAGCAGCCGGATCGGGCAGGGGACTGGAAACACCATATATTTT; CDR3: CASSRIGQGTGNTIYF
V: TRBV19; size: NA; J: TRBJ1-1; D: NA; DNA: TGTGCCAGTACCCCAGGCCCAAACACTGAAGCTTTCTTT; CDR3: CASTPGPNTEAFF
V: TRBV7-8; size: NA; J: TRBJ1-6; D: TRBD1; DNA: TGTGCCAGCAGCCCTAGACAGGGGCGTAATTCACCCCTCCACTTT; CDR3: CASSPRQGRNSPLHF
V: TRBV10-1; size: NA; J: TRBJ2-3; D: NA; DNA: TGCGCCAGCAGTGAGGAGGTAGGGGGTTGGACAGATACGCAGTATTTT; CDR3: CASSEEVGGWTDTQYF
V: TRBV5-1; size: NA; J: TRBJ2-7; D: NA; DNA: TGCGCCAGCAGCTTGGTTGCAGGCCCCTACGAGCAGTACTTC; CDR3: CASSLVAGPYEQYF
V: TRBV9; size: NA; J: TRBJ2-2; D: TRBD1; DNA: TGTGCCAGCAGCGGGACAGGGGGCATCGGGGAGCTGTTTTTT; CDR3: CASSGTGGIGELFF
V: TRBV7-9; size: NA; J: TRBJ1-3; D: TRBD1; DNA: TGTGCCAGCAGCTTATTTCGGGACAGGGGGCTTCGGTCTGGAAACACCATATATTTT; CDR3: CASSLFRDRGLRSGNTIYF
V: TRBV9; size: once; J: TRBJ1-1; D: NA; DNA: TGTGCCAGCAGCGTAGCTAGTCGGTTTGGCACTGAAGCTTTCTTT; CDR3: CASSVASRFGTEAFF
V: TRBV19; size: NA; J: TRBJ1-5; D: NA; DNA: TGTGCCAGTTCCCCCGGGTCGGGCAATCAGCCCCAGCATTTT; CDR3: CASSPGSGNQPQHF
V: TRBV5-1; size: NA; J: TRBJ2-7; D: TRBD2; DNA: TGCGCCAGCAGCGTCGGTGGGACTAGCGGGTACGAGCAGTACTTC; CDR3: CASSVGGTSGYEQYF
V: TRBV12-3/TRBV12-4; size: NA; J: TRBJ2-2; D: TRBD1; DNA: TGTGCCAGCGCCCTGGGACAGGGTAGGGAGCTGTTTTTT; CDR3: CASALGQGRELFF
V: TRBV5-1; size: NA; J: TRBJ1-1; D: NA; DNA: TGCGCCAGCAGCAGACAGGTCCCGGTCAACACTGAAGCTTTCTTT; CDR3: CASSRQVPVNTEAFF
V: TRBV6-5; size: NA; J: TRBJ1-4; D: TRBD1; DNA: TGTGCCAGCAGAACAGGGGGCAAGCTGTTTTTT; CDR3: CASRTGGKLFF
V: TRBV9; size: NA; J: TRBJ2-2; D: TRBD2; DNA: TGTGCCAGCAGCCCGGTTAGCGGGGGGGCGGGCACCGGGGAGCTGTTTTTT; CDR3: CASSPVSGGAGTGELFF
V: TRBV19; size: NA; J: TRBJ1-2; D: NA; DNA: TGTGCCAGTAGTATAGATCGCTGGGCCTATGGCTACACCTTC; CDR3: CASSIDRWAYGYTF
V: TRBV18; size: NA; J: TRBJ1-1; D: TRBD1; DNA: TGTGCCAGCTCACCCCCCCGTGGACAGGGCATGAGCACTGAAGCTTTCTTT; CDR3: CASSPPRGQGMSTEAFF
V: TRBV18; size: NA; J: TRBJ2-7; D: NA; DNA: TGTGCCAGCTCACCGACAGGTGCCTACGAGCAGTACTTC; CDR3: CASSPTGAYEQYF
V: TRBV4-2; size: NA; J: TRBJ2-2; D: NA; DNA: TGTGCCAGCAGCCCGGACACCTCTAAGGGTGGGCTGTTTTTT; CDR3: CASSPDTSKGGLFF
V: TRBV4-2; size: NA; J: TRBJ2-5; D: TRBD2; DNA: TGTGCCAGCAGCCAGGGACTAGCAGAGACCCAGTACTTC; CDR3: CASSQGLAETQYF
V: TRBV28; size: once; J: TRBJ2-5; D: TRBD1; DNA: TGTGCCAGCAGTATAGACAGGGGGCTGCAGACCCAGTACTTC; CDR3: CASSIDRGLQTQYF
V: TRBV6-6; size: NA; J: TRBJ1-6; D: NA; DNA: TGTGCCAGCTCACCCCCGGGGGACAATTCACCCCTCCACTTT; CDR3: CASSPPGDNSPLHF
V: TRBV6-4; size: once; J: TRBJ1-2; D: NA; DNA: TGTGCCAGCAGTCCACAGGTGTCCTCCTATGGCTACACCTTC; CDR3: CASSPQVSSYGYTF
V: TRBV7-9; size: NA; J: TRBJ1-1; D: NA; DNA: TGTGCCAGCAGCTTATTATCAGGGCCGAACACTGAAGCTTTCTTT; CDR3: CASSLLSGPNTEAFF
V: TRBV5-6; size: few; J: TRBJ2-7; D: NA; DNA: TGTGCCAGCAGCTACAGGGTCTACGAGCAGTACTTC; CDR3: CASSYRVYEQYF
V: TRBV7-2; size: NA; J: TRBJ2-2; D: NA; DNA: TGTGCCAGCAGCTCATTAGGGGGACACCACCTGTTTTTT; CDR3: CASSSLGGHHLFF
V: TRBV3-1/TRBV3-2; size: NA; J: TRBJ1-2; D: NA; DNA: TGTGCCAGCAGCCAAGGACGGGGGAGGAACTATGGCTACACCTTC; CDR3: CASSQGRGRNYGYTF
V: TRBV6-5; size: NA; J: TRBJ2-3; D: NA; DNA: TGTGCCAGCAGTTCCCTCCTTGATACGCAGTATTTT; CDR3: CASSSLLDTQYF
V: TRBV19; size: NA; J: TRBJ2-2; D: NA; DNA: TGTGCCAGTAGGCGTATCCAGGGTCCCGGGGAGCTGTTTTTT; CDR3: CASRRIQGPGELFF
V: TRBV28; size: NA; J: TRBJ1-5; D: NA; DNA: TGTGCCAGCAGTTTAGTGGACTCCAGGCCCCAGCATTTT; CDR3: CASSLVDSRPQHF
V: TRBV28; size: NA; J: TRBJ1-2; D: NA; DNA: TGTGCCAGCAGTTTTGGTACTACAGGGATAGGCTACACCTTC; CDR3: CASSFGTTGIGYTF
V: TRBV27; size: NA; J: TRBJ1-1; D: TRBD1; DNA: TGTGCCAGCAGTAAAAAAAGGGACAGGGGGTGGGATACTGAAGCTTTCTTT; CDR3: CASSKKRDRGWDTEAFF
V: TRBV9; size: NA; J: TRBJ1-5; D: TRBD1; DNA: TGTGCCAGCAGCATGGGACAGGGTAGCAATCAGCCCCAGCATTTT; CDR3: CASSMGQGSNQPQHF